This TCR beta chain comes out of a study of beta chain features in type 1 diabetes. What was sequenced were expressed TCRB transcripts, since all of the isolated RNA had been reverse transcribed. Method: immunoSEQ multiplex PCR; TCRdb's copy keeps in-frame clones and lacks some. The sample has about 470,000 clones, approximately 31% seen once. Study-wide points: The analysis here could not establish whether HLA type shapes TCRB rearrangement. Moderate yet significant TCRB CDR3 shortening was seen in Type 1 diabetes patients in all four CD4+ subsets.

This clone was observed a single time. The target antigen is unknown. Using CD45RO/CCR7/CD25/CD127/CD95/CD27, CD4+ naive, central memory, regulatory and stem cell-like memory cells were sorted. The sequencing input was naive CD4+ T cells from blood. The origin of this receptor is a man younger than 35 in good health.

CDR3 amino acids: CASSPTGGQTEAFF. DNA for the CDR3: TGTGCCAGCAGCCCGACAGGGGGGCAAACTGAAGCTTTCTTT. V and J are TRBV7-2 and TRBJ1-1, with TRBD1 matching 9 bases. Germline V gene sequence: CDR1 SGHTA, CDR2 FQGNSA. The CDR3 has 14 residues. The ends lost 5 bases at V and 5 bases at J; junction bases unmatched: 6. Full variable domain (rest looked up from reference TRBV7-2 and TRBJ1-1): GAGVSQSPSNKVTEKGKDVELRCDPISGHTALYWYRQSLGQGLEFLIYFQGNSAPDKSGLPSDRFSAERTGGSVSTLTIQRTQQEDSAVYLCASSPTGGQTEAFFGQGTRLTVV.